Presented here are 26 T cell receptor beta chains from one specimen sequenced in a study of CD8+CD57+ T cells in acquired aplastic anemia. CD8+CD57+ cell expansion, shown by flow cytometry, had occurred in the patients selected for sequencing. Researchers used genomic DNA as the template to profile TCR beta VDJ and CDR3. Via MiXCR, TCRdb re-called the reads, giving one row per CDR3 protein. The profile covers approximately 200,000 distinct CDR3 sequences, with around 49% appearing a single time and about 20% taken by the ten largest. Sequencing was done on a sample of sorted CD4+, CD8+, or CD8+CD57+ T cells (not recorded which) from PBMCs. The receptor source for this set is a human donor with aplastic anemia.

This clonotype was counted between two and nine times. V and J are TRBV7-3 and TRBJ1-2; 8 bases agree with TRBD1. Germline CDR1 is SGHTA and CDR2 is FQGTGA. Losses at the gene ends were 2 bases for V and 1 base for J; bases not matched to a gene: 12. This CDR3 is 18 amino acids long. The CDR3 nucleotides are TGTGCCAGCAGCTTACGACCCGGACAGGGAAGGGATAACTATGGCTACACCTTC. Translating it yields CASSLRPGQGRDNYGYTF.

CDR3 protein: CASTQDGGETQYF. The CDR3 nucleotides are TGTGCCAGTACCCAGGATGGCGGGGAGACCCAGTACTTC. The genes are TRBV19 and TRBJ2-5; possibly TRBD2 for D (5 bases). CDR3 length equals 13 residues. CDR1 LNHDA and CDR2 SQIVND come from the germline V gene (reference sequence). V lost 7 bases and J lost 5, with 14 bases in between.

This rearrangement joins TRBV7-9 to TRBJ1-2; TRBD1 is a possible D gene (6 bases). This CDR3 has 18 amino acids. Germline lookup yields CDR1 SEHNR and CDR2 FQNEAQ (reference sequence). Trimming removed 5 bases from V and 4 bases from J, with 26 bases in between. DNA for the CDR3: TGTGCCAGCAGCGAACGAGTCCAGGGGCTGGATTTGGGCTATGGCTACACCTTC. Protein sequence: CASSERVQGLDLGYGYTF.

Ten or more counts support this clonotype. V is TRBV5-5 and J is TRBJ1-1; 9 bases are shared with TRBD1. Unmatched junction bases numbered 7, after V lost 4 bases and J lost 0 bases. Germline lookup yields CDR1 SGHKS and CDR2 YYEKEE (reference sequence). The CDR3 extends over 16 amino acids. The CDR3 nucleotides read TGTGCCAGCAGCACGGGACAGGGCCACTTGAACACTGAAGCTTTCTTT. It specifies CASSTGQGHLNTEAFF.

There are a few counts of this clonotype. A much larger clone is a single base away; this may be a read error. V and J are TRBV19 and TRBJ2-1; 7 bases are a match to TRBD1. V shed 10 bases, J shed 9 bases, and the junction held 15 bases outside the gene matches. Per the germline V gene, CDR1 is LNHDA and CDR2 is SQIVND (reference sequence). The CDR3 is 14 amino acids. The CDR3 sequence: CATSRGFRNSEQFF. CDR3 nucleotide sequence: TGTGCCACTTCCAGGGGGTTTCGGAACAGTGAGCAGTTCTTC. The full variable domain, completed using reference TRBV19 and TRBJ2-1, is DGGITQSPKYLFRKEGQNVTLSCEQNLNHDAMYWYRQDPGQGLRLIYYSQIVNDFQKGDIAEGYSVSREKKESFPLTVTSAQKNPTAFYLCATSRGFRNSEQFFGPGTRLTVL.

This clonotype was seen many times. V usage is TRBV19 and J usage is TRBJ1-2, with D unresolved. The germline V gene has CDR1 LNHDA and CDR2 SQIVND (reference sequence). V lost 3 bases and J lost 6, with 11 bases in between. The CDR3 has 13 amino acids. Here the CDR3 reads CASSIGGGNGYTF. CDR3 coding DNA: TGTGCCAGTAGTATCGGAGGAGGGAATGGCTACACCTTC.

The chain has TRBV6-5 and TRBJ1-2; the match to TRBD1 covers 9 bases. Germline CDR1 is MNHEY and CDR2 is SVGAGI. V shed 5 bases, J shed 0 bases, and the junction held 4 bases outside the gene matches. The CDR3 consists of 15 residues. The CDR3, as DNA: TGTGCCAGCAGTCGGGGGACAGGGCCTAACTATGGCTACACCTTC. Protein product: CASSRGTGPNYGYTF.

The CDR3 sequence is CASSQGGWGDDTQYF. Here the CDR3 DNA reads TGTGCCAGCAGCCAGGGTGGTTGGGGGGATGATACGCAGTATTTT. The genes are TRBV3-1 and TRBJ2-3, with TRBD2 as a possible D gene (6 bases). CDR3 length equals 15 residues. The V and J ends lost 3 bases and 6 bases respectively, with 16 bases between them. Germline values: CDR1 LGHDT, CDR2 YNNKEL (reference sequence).

In regard to this clonotype: A much larger clone is a single base away; this may be a read error. No conserved phenylalanine or tryptophan is present at the end of the CDR3, so a read error is the likely explanation. This chain connects TRBV28 to TRBJ1-6, with a tentative D call TRBD1 (6 bases). The CDR3 covers 15 residues. Germline V gives CDR1 MDHEN, CDR2 SYDVKM. Trimming shortened V by 8 bases and J by 5 bases, and 16 bases separated the two germline ends. CDR3 region: CASLGSQGHNSPLHL. CDR3 in DNA: TGTGCCAGCCTTGGGTCACAGGGCCATAATTCACCCCTCCACCTT.

The chain has TRBV7-2 and TRBJ1-2; TRBD1 matches at 8 bases. Per germline, CDR1 SGHTA and CDR2 FQGNSA. CDR3 length: 14 amino acids. Trimming at V came to 5 bases and at J to 3 bases, leaving 5 bases not matched to a gene. This CDR3 reads CASSQGQVDYGYTF. The CDR3 nucleotides are TGTGCCAGCAGCCAGGGACAGGTGGACTATGGCTACACCTTC.

This clonotype was seen at least ten times. The chain carries TRBV28 and TRBJ2-5; tentatively, D is TRBD1 or TRBD2 (6 bases each). The CDR3 runs 13 residues. V was cut by 6 bases and J by 5 bases, with 13 bases left in between. Germline values: CDR1 MDHEN, CDR2 SYDVKM. CDR3 sequence: CASSGGYSETQYF. DNA of the CDR3: TGTGCCAGCAGCGGGGGCTATTCGGAGACCCAGTACTTC.

On this clonotype itself: A much larger clone sits a single nucleotide away, making a read error possible. V and J are TRBV28 and TRBJ2-7; possible D gene TRBD1, 6 bases. There are 13 residues in the CDR3. Germline CDR1 is MDHEN and CDR2 is SYDVKM. CDR3: CARSPTQGYEQYF. The DNA of the CDR3 is TGTGCCCGCAGTCCCACACAGGGCTACGAGCAGTACTTC.

V and J are TRBV2 and TRBJ1-2; the D gene is possibly TRBD1 (6 bases). The CDR3 runs to 13 residues. Germline lookup yields CDR1 SNHLY and CDR2 FYNNEI. The V end was cut by 6 bases, the J end by 4 bases, with 12 bases between. The CDR3 sequence: CASRGAGPYGYTF. The CDR3 nucleotides read TGTGCCAGCAGGGGGGCAGGACCCTATGGCTACACCTTC. The whole variable domain, filled in from reference TRBV2 and TRBJ1-2, reads EPEVTQTPSHQVTQMGQEVILRCVPISNHLYFYWYRQILGQKVEFLVSFYNNEISEKSEIFDDQFSVERPDGSNFTLKIRSTKLEDSAMYFCASRGAGPYGYTFGSGTRLTVV.

The rearrangement links TRBV7-2 to TRBJ2-7; 9 bases line up with TRBD2. The ends lost 5 bases at V and 2 bases at J; junction bases unmatched: 7. There are 15 residues in the CDR3. Germline CDR1 and CDR2: SGHTA and FQGNSA. CDR3 amino acids: CASSPSPSGAYEQYF. As DNA, the CDR3 is TGTGCCAGCAGCCCAAGCCCTAGCGGGGCCTACGAGCAGTACTTC.

The V gene is TRBV9, the J gene TRBJ2-6; 7 nucleotides agree with TRBD1. With V trimmed by 0 bases and J by 4 bases, 7 bases remained unmatched. The CDR3 covers 17 residues. Germline V gene sequence: CDR1 SGDLS, CDR2 YYNGEE. For the CDR3, the DNA is TGTGCCAGCAGCGTAGTGGGATGGGGACAGGGGGCCAACGTCCTGACTTTC. This encodes CASSVVGWGQGANVLTF.

V and J are TRBV25-1 and TRBJ2-7, with D maybe TRBD2 (5 bases). Trimming took off 3 bases at V and 6 bases at J, with 9 bases between the two ends. Germline assignment: CDR1 MGHDK and CDR2 SYGVNS. The CDR3 consists of 12 residues. The CDR3: CASSDVGGEQYV. The DNA for the CDR3 is TGTGCCAGCAGTGATGTCGGAGGCGAGCAGTACGTC.

The chain couples TRBV5-1 to TRBJ2-7; 10 positions match TRBD1. V gave up 4 bases and J gave up 6 bases; unmatched junction bases: 13. The germline V gene encodes CDR1 SGHRS and CDR2 YFSETQ. CDR3 length: 16 residues. The CDR3: CASSEGTGVGVGEQYF. CDR3 in DNA: TGCGCCAGCAGCGAGGGGACAGGGGTTGGGGTAGGCGAGCAGTACTTC.

The chain combines TRBV12-5 with TRBJ1-5; weak D call: TRBD1 (6 bases). V lost 3 bases to trimming and J lost 0 bases, with 12 bases between them. Germline V gives CDR1 LGHNT, CDR2 FRNRAP. The CDR3 totals 16 residues. DNA of the CDR3: TGTGCTAGTGGTTTAGTGGCAGGGGATAGCAATCAGCCCCAGCATTTT. Its protein product is CASGLVAGDSNQPQHF.

The J gene is TRBJ1-5, the V gene TRBV4-1; D unresolved. Trimming pared 2 bases from V and 11 bases from J, leaving 10 bases between. CDR3 length: 12 amino acids. Germline loops: CDR1 MGHRA, CDR2 YSYEKL. The CDR3 DNA reads TGCGCCAGCAGCCAAACGAGGGAGACCCAGCATTTT. Translation: CASSQTRETQHF.

This clonotype was recorded only once. The rearrangement joins TRBV10-3 to TRBJ2-1; 8 nucleotides agree with TRBD2. In germline, CDR1 is ENHRY, CDR2 SYGVKD. CDR3 length equals 16 residues. With V trimmed by 5 bases and J by 6 bases, 12 bases remained unmatched. The CDR3 nucleotides are TGTGCCATCAGTAGAGGGGACGGGGGGGCAGGCAATGAGCAGTTCTTC. It is translated as CAISRGDGGAGNEQFF.

This clonotype turned up a few times. The genes are TRBV20-1 and TRBJ1-1; D is possibly TRBD1 (5 bases). The V gene's germline CDR1 is DFQATT and CDR2 SNEGSKA (reference sequence). Between the trimmed V and J ends, which lost 5 bases and 1 base, there was a span of 11 bases. CDR3 length: 13 amino acids. The CDR3 nucleotides are TGCAGTGCTGCCGGGACGGCGAACACTGAAGCTTTCTTT. Translated, it gives CSAAGTANTEAFF.

This CDR3 reads CASGPDRGNEKLFF. For the CDR3, the DNA is TGTGCCAGCGGCCCTGACAGGGGGAACGAAAAACTGTTTTTT. J is TRBJ1-4 and V is TRBV6-1; 9 bases agree with TRBD1. Germline CDR1 reads MNHNS; CDR2 reads SASEGT. The CDR3 has 14 amino acids. J lost 8 bases, V lost 8 bases, and 9 bases had no gene match.

The rearrangement uses TRBV6-1 and TRBJ1-2; D might be TRBD1 (5 bases). The CDR3 totals 14 residues. V lost 6 bases to trimming and J lost 8 bases, with 19 bases between them. CDR1 is MNHNS and CDR2 is SASEGT in the germline V gene. CDR3 coding DNA: TGTGCCAGCAGCCCGGGACGGGGGGTGGGGGGCTACACCTTC. Translating gives CASSPGRGVGGYTF.

This clonotype was observed once. The chain links TRBV2 to TRBJ2-7; 15 positions match TRBD2. The CDR3 spans 15 residues. Germline V gene lookup returns CDR1 SNHLY and CDR2 FYNNEI. The trim removed 5 bases at V and 4 bases at J, leaving 3 bases unmatched. The CDR3 DNA reads TGTGCCAGCAGTTTTGGACTAGCGGGGGGGTACGAGCAGTACTTC. This gives the protein CASSFGLAGGYEQYF.

This clonotype has at least ten counts. V gene TRBV6-5 combines with J gene TRBJ2-5; 12 bases fit TRBD1. This CDR3 is 16 amino acids long. Germline assignment: CDR1 MNHEY and CDR2 SVGAGI. V was pared by 0 bases and J by 4 bases, with 3 bases of the junction left unmatched. CDR3 sequence: CASSYSGQGAGETQYF. Written as DNA, the CDR3 is TGTGCCAGCAGTTACTCGGGACAGGGGGCGGGAGAGACCCAGTACTTC.

This clonotype has a count of ten or more. The DNA for the CDR3 is TGTGCCAGCCATACCGCAGGCATTCAGTACTTC. Translating gives CASHTAGIQYF. This sequence joins TRBV6-1 and TRBJ2-4; no definite D call. CDR1 MNHNS and CDR2 SASEGT come from the germline V gene. V was trimmed by 8 bases and J by 9 bases, leaving 11 bases between them. The CDR3 totals 11 residues.